The next 28 T cell receptor beta chains were all read from a single sample in a study of graft-versus-host responses after intestinal transplantation. Assay used: immunoSEQ multiplex PCR; TCRdb lists only in-frame clones, some missing. The sample lists 100,000 or so clones, around 93% occurring once. These TCRs are of unknown antigen specificity. The sample consisted of unstimulated CD8+ T cells sorted from spleen or lymph node cells, taken before transplant. Receptor source: a human donor who was the organ donor for an intestinal transplant.

This rearrangement joins TRBV7-8 to TRBJ2-1; maybe TRBD2 (6 bases). Trimming cost V 1 base and J 0 bases, with 7 bases left between them. This CDR3 has 15 residues. Per germline, CDR1 SGHVS and CDR2 FQNEAQ. As DNA, the CDR3 is TGTGCCAGCAGCTTAGGCGGGAACTCCTACAATGAGCAGTTCTTC. It is translated as CASSLGGNSYNEQFF.

The count of this clone is one. The CDR3 DNA reads TGTGCCAGCAGCTCTCGGCGACTAGCGGAATCCTACAATGAGCAGTTCTTC. This translates into CASSSRRLAESYNEQFF. The rearrangement links TRBV13 to TRBJ2-1; 9 nucleotides line up with TRBD2. V lost 4 bases and J lost 1; bases outside the gene matches: 8. Germline-derived CDR1 and CDR2 are PRHDT and FYEKMQ (reference sequence). The CDR3 has 17 residues.

The V call is TRBV11-2, the J call TRBJ2-3, with D unclear. Germline lookup yields CDR1 SGHAT and CDR2 FQNNGV. The CDR3 runs 15 residues. The germline V and J ends were trimmed by 1 base and 5 bases, with 13 bases remaining between them. Here the CDR3 DNA reads TGTGCCAGCAGCTTAGGTCGCCAGCGAGGAGATACGCAGTATTTT. It is translated as CASSLGRQRGDTQYF.

The rearrangement links TRBV7-8 to TRBJ2-1, with a tentative D call TRBD2 (6 bases). The CDR3 consists of 13 residues. Germline CDR1 is SGHVS and CDR2 is FQNEAQ. Deletions cut 2 bases from V and 8 bases from J, with 10 bases between. The CDR3 reads CASSLTSRDEQFF. The CDR3, as DNA: TGTGCCAGCAGCTTAACTAGCCGCGATGAGCAGTTCTTC.

This clone showed up just a few times. The chain recombines TRBV5-4 with TRBJ1-2, with 8 bases aligning to TRBD1. CDR1 and CDR2 (germline): SGHNT, YYREEE (reference sequence). The ends lost 4 bases at V and 0 bases at J; junction bases unmatched: 8. The CDR3 length is 16 residues. Here the CDR3 DNA reads TGTGCCAGCAGCGGTGTGGGACAGGACCCTAACTATGGCTACACCTTC. Translated: CASSGVGQDPNYGYTF.

The rearrangement links TRBV15 to TRBJ1-2; 11 nucleotides match TRBD1. The germline CDR1 and CDR2 sequences are LNHNV and YYDKDF (reference sequence). This CDR3 has 14 amino acids. The V segment lost 6 bases and the J segment 7 bases; nucleotides outside the gene matches: 7. The CDR3 nucleotides read TGTGCCACCAGTAGGGACAGGGGGGGACCTGGCTACACCTTC. Protein product: CATSRDRGGPGYTF.

The sample holds one count of this clone. The genes are TRBV7-8 and TRBJ2-1, with 7 bases identical to TRBD2. In germline, CDR1 is SGHVS, CDR2 FQNEAQ. V gave up 3 bases and J gave up 0 bases; unmatched junction bases: 8. The CDR3 runs to 17 residues. CDR3 bases: TGTGCCAGCAGCTTTCCGCTAGCGGCCAGCTCCTACAATGAGCAGTTCTTC. Residues: CASSFPLAASSYNEQFF.

This sequence joins TRBV9 and TRBJ2-3; D uncertain. The germline gives CDR1 SGDLS, CDR2 YYNGEE. The CDR3 extends over 17 amino acids. Trimming took 0 bases from V and 0 from J, leaving 14 bases between them. The CDR3, as DNA: TGTGCCAGCAGCGTAGGGCGGCTTCGGCCCAGCACAGATACGCAGTATTTT. This gives the protein CASSVGRLRPSTDTQYF.

This clone showed up just once. This rearrangement joins TRBV27 to TRBJ1-1, with 10 bases identical to TRBD1. V lost 3 bases to trimming and J lost 3 bases; unmatched junction nucleotides: 4. Germline assignment: CDR1 MNHEY and CDR2 SMNVEV (reference sequence). CDR3 length equals 15 residues. CDR3 protein: CASSLGQGLHTEAFF. CDR3 coding DNA: TGTGCCAGCAGTTTGGGACAGGGGTTACACACTGAAGCTTTCTTT.

In the case of this clone: At one of its ends the junction is not consistent with the germline gene, which may arise from a read error. CDR3 bases: TGTGCCAGCAGTGGAGGTGTGCATAGCAATCAGCCCCGGCATTTT. Protein sequence: CASSGGVHSNQPRHF. The chain uses TRBV28 and TRBJ1-5; unclear D gene. Germline CDR1 and CDR2: MDHEN and SYDVKM. CDR3 length: 15 amino acids.

The chain joins TRBV7-8 to TRBJ2-3; 8 nucleotides align to TRBD2. CDR3 length: 14 residues. V lost 1 base, J lost 6 bases, and 3 bases stayed unmatched. Germline loops: CDR1 SGHVS, CDR2 FQNEAQ. CDR3 region: CASSLVAGIDTQYF. The CDR3 coding sequence is TGTGCCAGCAGCTTAGTAGCGGGGATTGATACGCAGTATTTT.

The V and J genes are TRBV28 and TRBJ1-2, with 7 bases lining up with TRBD1. Germline CDR1 is MDHEN and CDR2 is SYDVKM. Trimming at V came to 7 bases and at J to 4 bases, leaving 9 bases not matched to a gene. The CDR3 totals 14 residues. In nucleotides, the CDR3 is TGTGCCAGCACCTCACAGGGGATCAGCTATGGCTACACCTTC. Amino acids: CASTSQGISYGYTF.

This chain joins TRBV5-1 and TRBJ1-1; D is unresolved. Trimming pared 5 bases from V and 1 base from J, leaving 6 bases between. CDR3 length: 12 amino acids. Germline CDR1 is SGHRS and CDR2 is YFSETQ. The CDR3 DNA reads as TGCGCCAGCAGTCGGGGGAACACTGAAGCTTTCTTT. Protein: CASSRGNTEAFF.

This clone appeared a single time. V and J are TRBV5-1 and TRBJ2-7; the D gene is possibly TRBD1 (5 bases). V lost 2 bases to trimming and J lost 2 bases, with 20 bases between them. Germline lookup yields CDR1 SGHRS and CDR2 YFSETQ. The CDR3 covers 17 residues. This chain's CDR3 is CASSLLGPAEVAYEQYF. Written as DNA, the CDR3 is TGCGCCAGCAGCTTATTGGGGCCGGCGGAAGTCGCCTACGAGCAGTACTTC. Together with reference TRBV5-1 and TRBJ2-7, the CDR3 gives the full variable domain: KAGVTQTPRYLIKTRGQQVTLSCSPISGHRSVSWYQQTPGQGLQFLFEYFSETQRNKGNFPGRFSGRQFSNSRSEMNVSTLELGDSALYLCASSLLGPAEVAYEQYFGPGTRLTVT.

J is TRBJ1-2 and V is TRBV6-1; a possible D gene is TRBD1 (6 bases). In germline, CDR1 is MNHNS, CDR2 SASEGT. The CDR3 consists of 15 residues. Trimming took off 6 bases at V and 8 bases at J, with 22 bases between the two ends. This chain's CDR3 is CASSWDPGDQGGYTF. The DNA of the CDR3 is TGTGCCAGCAGCTGGGACCCAGGGGACCAAGGCGGCTACACCTTC.

The J gene is TRBJ2-7, the V gene TRBV13; the match to TRBD2 covers 8 bases. Germline assignment: CDR1 PRHDT and CDR2 FYEKMQ (reference sequence). The CDR3 has 13 residues. J lost 3 bases, V lost 6 bases, and 4 bases had no gene match. The CDR3 DNA follows: TGTGCCAGCAGACATACTAGCGGCTACGAGCAGTACTTC. It yields the protein CASRHTSGYEQYF.

The genes are TRBV2 and TRBJ2-7, with 9 bases aligning to TRBD2. V was clipped by 6 bases and J by 4 bases; unmatched bases: 4. The CDR3 totals 13 residues. Germline values: CDR1 SNHLY, CDR2 FYNNEI. CDR3 nucleotides: TGTGCCAGCAGAGGGACTAGCCTTTACGAGCAGTACTTC. Translated: CASRGTSLYEQYF.

J is TRBJ2-7 and V is TRBV5-6; 12 nucleotides match TRBD1. This CDR3 is built from 15 residues. Looked up from germline, CDR1 is SGHDT and CDR2 is YYEEEE. The V segment lost 0 bases and the J segment 6 bases; nucleotides outside the gene matches: 4. CDR3 in DNA: TGTGCCAGCAGCTTGGACGGGACAGGGGGCGTCGAGCAGTACTTC. This sequence encodes CASSLDGTGGVEQYF.

This chain connects TRBV7-9 to TRBJ1-5; D call uncertain. Trimming removed 2 bases at V and 9 bases at J, with 20 bases between. The CDR3 is 16 residues long. CDR1 and CDR2 (germline): SEHNR, FQNEAQ (reference sequence). The CDR3 here is CASSLTGNGFTPPQHF. CDR3 bases: TGTGCCAGCAGCTTAACCGGGAATGGGTTCACTCCGCCCCAGCATTTT. Full variable domain (remainder filled in from reference TRBV7-9 and TRBJ1-5): DTGVSQNPRHKITKRGQNVTFRCDPISEHNRLYWYRQTLGQGPEFLTYFQNEAQLEKSRLLSDRFSAERPKGSFSTLEIQRTEQGDSAMYLCASSLTGNGFTPPQHFGDGTRLSIL.

Note on this clone: The junction departs from the called germline gene at one end, perhaps through a read error. V is TRBV7-7 and J is TRBJ1-3, with D unclear. Germline-derived CDR1 and CDR2 are SSHAT and FNYEAQ (reference sequence). The CDR3 length is 13 residues. CDR3 residues: CASSRTPGNTIYF. The CDR3, as DNA: TGTGCTAGCAGCCGTACACCCGGAAACACCATATATTTT.

The chain carries TRBV28 and TRBJ2-1; TRBD2 aligns across 9 bases. Germline V lookup: CDR1 MDHEN, CDR2 SYDVKM. CDR3 length: 16 amino acids. Trimming cost V 2 bases and J 0 bases; bases outside gene matches: 2. Here the CDR3 DNA reads TGTGCCAGCAGTTTACCAGCGGGAGGCTCCTACAATGAGCAGTTCTTC. This encodes CASSLPAGGSYNEQFF.

The CDR3 DNA reads as TGTGCCAGTAAAATGGGGGGGGTGAGCAATCAGCCCCAGCATTTT. The encoded protein is CASKMGGVSNQPQHF. This chain uses TRBV2 with TRBJ1-5, with D possibly TRBD1 on 5 matching bases. Germline V gives CDR1 SNHLY, CDR2 FYNNEI. Trimming removed 9 bases from V and 1 base from J, with 16 bases in between. The CDR3 covers 15 residues.

V usage is TRBV5-5 and J usage is TRBJ2-7, with TRBD2 as a possible D gene (5 bases). V dropped 4 bases and J dropped 7 bases, with 18 bases sitting between them. The CDR3 is 14 amino acids. Germline CDR1 and CDR2: SGHKS and YYEKEE (reference sequence). The CDR3 DNA is TGTGCCAGCAGCCGGGCGCCTAGGACGGGGGAGCAGTACTTC. Translated, it gives CASSRAPRTGEQYF.

Regarding this clone: At one end, the junction sequence differs from germline, possibly due to a read error. The chain carries TRBV25-1 and TRBJ2-1; TRBD2 might be the D (5 bases). The germline gives CDR1 MGHDK, CDR2 SYGVNS. The CDR3 is 15 residues long. Here the CDR3 reads CASSESLAGYNGQFF. Written as DNA, the CDR3 is TGTGCCAGCAGTGAATCACTGGCGGGTTACAATGGGCAGTTCTTC.

The chain carries TRBV9 and TRBJ2-7, with 12 bases matching TRBD1. The CDR3 covers 15 residues. V lost 2 bases and J lost 1; bases outside the gene matches: 1. Germline lookup yields CDR1 SGDLS and CDR2 YYNGEE. The CDR3 DNA sequence: TGTGCCAGCAGCGTGGGACAGGGGGCTTCCTACGAGCAGTACTTC. Its translation is CASSVGQGASYEQYF.

The chain recombines TRBV4-2 with TRBJ1-2; TRBD1 matches 7 bases. Trimming took 2 bases from V and 1 from J; bases not matched to a gene: 13. The germline gives CDR1 LGHNA, CDR2 YNFKEQ. The CDR3 has 18 residues. In DNA, the CDR3 is TGTGCCAGCAGCCAATCACAGGGGAGGCCCTCCCTTAACTATGGCTACACCTTC. Translation gives CASSQSQGRPSLNYGYTF.

The rearrangement links TRBV10-3 to TRBJ2-7; perhaps TRBD2 as D (6 bases). The germline V gene has CDR1 ENHRY and CDR2 SYGVKD. V was pared by 4 bases and J by 2 bases, with 12 bases between. The CDR3 runs to 14 residues. The CDR3 coding sequence is TGTGCCATCAGTGGGGACGGACTACCCTACGAGCAGTACTTC. Protein sequence: CAISGDGLPYEQYF.

This sequence joins TRBV19 and TRBJ1-1; no reliable D call. The CDR3 has 13 residues. Between the trimmed V and J ends, which lost 7 bases and 0 bases, there was a span of 9 bases. Germline lookup yields CDR1 LNHDA and CDR2 SQIVND (reference sequence). CDR3 in amino acids: CASKMAMNTEAFF. As DNA, the CDR3 is TGTGCCAGTAAGATGGCAATGAACACTGAAGCTTTCTTT.